This T cell receptor beta chain appears in the sequencing data of a study of OX40 agonist ivuxolimab in advanced cancers. Overall study context: At 75% to 90% male, the cohort had a mean age of about 60 years, ranging from roughly 20 to 85.

As for this clone: Its specificity is unknown.

Clones were sequenced by immunoSEQ multiplex PCR, and TCRdb holds only the in-frame ones, with some missing. The data show 60,000 or so clones, about 91% seen once. Study-wide results and caveats: In general, CD8+ T cells held more expanded clones than CD4+ did, on average. Among the lowest peripheral clonal expansion occurred in 0.1-3.0 mg/kg partial responders.

This CDR3 is built from 15 residues. The germline gives CDR1 MNHNY, CDR2 SVGAGI (reference sequence). The trim removed 5 bases at V and 7 bases at J, leaving 9 bases unmatched. The investigators sampled blood at baseline, at cycle 4 day 1, and at cycle 7 day 1. This chain joins TRBV6-6 and TRBJ1-4; TRBD1 agrees at 8 bases. The source of this sequence is an adult with an advanced solid tumor such as melanoma, head and neck, liver or kidney cancer. The sample here was CD4+ or CD8+ T cells sorted from blood, taken in a trial of the OX40 agonist ivuxolimab. The CDR3 is CASSGQGGSGEKLFF. CDR3 sequence (DNA): TGTGCCAGCAGTGGACAGGGTGGTTCGGGTGAAAAACTGTTTTTT.